This T cell receptor beta chain was found in a study of T cells after yellow fever vaccination. TCRdb re-derived calls from the 5' RACE reads in MiXCR, one entry per CDR3 protein. The table records roughly 520,000 distinct CDR3 sequences, about a fifth of them present only once. A few counts support this clonotype. The CDR3 extends over 16 amino acids. Per the germline V gene, CDR1 is SGHTA and CDR2 is FQGNSA. The trim removed 5 bases at V and 4 bases at J, leaving 9 bases unmatched. The starting material was PBMCs, obtained roughly 20 days after the first yellow fever vaccination. The sequence derives from a man aged 18 to 35 who received the YFV17D yellow fever vaccine. The J gene is TRBJ2-3, the V gene TRBV7-2; TRBD2 agrees at 10 bases. The CDR3: CASSKSSGGFADTQYF. Here the CDR3 DNA reads TGTGCCAGCAGCAAGAGTAGCGGGGGGTTTGCAGATACGCAGTATTTT.